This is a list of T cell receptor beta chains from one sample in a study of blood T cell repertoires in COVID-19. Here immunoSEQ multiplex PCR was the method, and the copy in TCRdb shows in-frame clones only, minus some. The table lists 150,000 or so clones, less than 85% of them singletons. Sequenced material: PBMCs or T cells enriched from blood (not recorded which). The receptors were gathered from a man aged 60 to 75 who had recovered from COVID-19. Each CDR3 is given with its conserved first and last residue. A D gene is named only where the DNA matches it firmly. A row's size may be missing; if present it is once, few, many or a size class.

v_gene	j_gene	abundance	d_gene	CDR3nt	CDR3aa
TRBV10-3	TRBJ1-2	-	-	TGTGCCATCAGTGAGTCCTGGGGGCAAGGCTACACCTTC	CAISESWGQGYTF
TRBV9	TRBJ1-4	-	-	TGTGCCAGCAGCGTAAAGACAGAGGACGGGGAAAAACTGTTTTTT	CASSVKTEDGEKLFF
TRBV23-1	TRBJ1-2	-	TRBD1	TGCGCCAGCAGTCAAAAGGACAGGGGAATTAACTATGGCTACACCTTC	CASSQKDRGINYGYTF
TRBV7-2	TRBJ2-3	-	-	TGTGCCAGCAGCTACGGACAGACAGATACGCAGTATTTT	CASSYGQTDTQYF
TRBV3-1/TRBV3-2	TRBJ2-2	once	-	TGTGCCAGCAGCCCCTTCAGCGGAGGGATTAGCACCGGGGAGCTGTTTTTT	CASSPFSGGISTGELFF
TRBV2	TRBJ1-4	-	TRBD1	TGTGCCAGCAGTGGTGGACAGGGGGTTTTGGAAAAACTGTTTTTT	CASSGGQGVLEKLFF
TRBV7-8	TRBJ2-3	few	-	TGTGCCAGCAGCTTATACTCTAGCACAGATACGCAGTATTTT	CASSLYSSTDTQYF
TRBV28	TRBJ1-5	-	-	TGTGCCAGCAGTTGGGGAAGGGGAAGATATAGCAATCAGCCCCAGCATTTT	CASSWGRGRYSNQPQHF
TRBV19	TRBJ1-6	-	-	TGTGCCAGTAGTGTCATCCCGCGCAGGAATAATTCACCCCTCCACTTT	CASSVIPRRNNSPLHF
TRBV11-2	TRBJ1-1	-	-	TGTGCCAGCAGCTTAGAAGTCCCAGGAATCACTGAAGCTTTCTTT	CASSLEVPGITEAFF
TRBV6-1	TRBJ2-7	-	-	TGTGCCAGCAGTGAAGTCGTGACAGCTTACGAGCAGTACTTC	CASSEVVTAYEQYF
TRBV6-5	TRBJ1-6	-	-	TGTGCCAGCAGTATATTGGGCAATTCACCCCTCCACTTT	CASSILGNSPLHF
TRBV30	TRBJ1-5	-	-	TGTGCCTGGAGTGGGGGAGGGGGACCTCAGCCCCAGCATTTT	CAWSGGGGPQPQHF
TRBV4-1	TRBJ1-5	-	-	TGCGCCAGCAGCCAAGAAGTCACAGTCCGAAATCAGCCCCAGCATTTT	CASSQEVTVRNQPQHF
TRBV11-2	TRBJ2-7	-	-	TGTGCCAGCAGCTTATACGGAGACAGCTCCTACGAGCAGTACTTC	CASSLYGDSSYEQYF
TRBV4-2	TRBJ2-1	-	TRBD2	TGTGCCAGCAGCCAACGCTCAAATATGAGAAGCGGGAGGGACAATGAGCAGTTCTTC	CASSQRSNMRSGRDNEQFF
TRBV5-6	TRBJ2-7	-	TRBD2	TGTGCCAGCAGCTTGGTTCTAGCGGGGGCCCACCACGAGCAGTACTTC	CASSLVLAGAHHEQYF
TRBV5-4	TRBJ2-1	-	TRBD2	TGTGCCAGCAGTGCCGGGACTAGCGGGGGTAATGAGCAGTTCTTC	CASSAGTSGGNEQFF
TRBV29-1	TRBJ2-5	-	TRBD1	TGCAGCGTTGAAGAAGAGGGAAGGGGGCTACAGGAGACCCAGTACTTC	CSVEEEGRGLQETQYF
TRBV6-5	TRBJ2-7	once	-	TGTGCCAGCAGTCGAGGACATACCTTTTTGGGCGAGCAGTACTTC	CASSRGHTFLGEQYF
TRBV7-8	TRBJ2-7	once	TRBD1	TGTGCCAGCAGCTGGAGGCAGGGGGCCTACGAGCAGTACTTC	CASSWRQGAYEQYF
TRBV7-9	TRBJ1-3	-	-	TGTGCCAGCAGTGGGGGCCTTGGAAACACCATATATTTT	CASSGGLGNTIYF
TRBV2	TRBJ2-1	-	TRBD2	TGTGCCAGCAGTGAGGGGACTAGTTCGCATGAGCAGTTCTTC	CASSEGTSSHEQFF
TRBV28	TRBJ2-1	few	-	TGTGCGATCCAAACGGGGGATCCCAACTACAATGAGCAGTTCTTC	CAIQTGDPNYNEQFF
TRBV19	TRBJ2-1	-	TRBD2	TGTGCCACCCGGTGGGGGACTAGGAGTAATGAGCAGTTCTTC	CATRWGTRSNEQFF
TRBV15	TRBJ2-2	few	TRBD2	TGTGCCACCAGCAGGCCTCGAGGGGCTAGCGGGGTCAGCAGGAGCTCCGCGAACACCGGGGAGCTGTTTTTT	CATSRPRGASGVSRSSANTGELFF
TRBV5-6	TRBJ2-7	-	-	TGTGCCAGCAGCTTGGGAACGGCGCAGGTAGGCGAGCAGTACTTC	CASSLGTAQVGEQYF
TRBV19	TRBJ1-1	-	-	TGTGCCAGTAGTAGTTCCGGGATCAACACTGAAGCTTTCTTT	CASSSSGINTEAFF
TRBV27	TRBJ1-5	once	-	TGTGCCAGCAGTTTAGAAGGTCGGGCGGGGAATTCGGGCAATCAGCCCCAGCATTTT	CASSLEGRAGNSGNQPQHF
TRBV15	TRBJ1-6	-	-	TGTGCCACCAGCTCCCCACAGGGTTACGGTCAGTCACCCCTCCACTTT	CATSSPQGYGQSPLHF
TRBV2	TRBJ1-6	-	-	TGTGCCAGCAGTGAAGAGGTGTCAGGGAATTCACCCCTCCACTTT	CASSEEVSGNSPLHF
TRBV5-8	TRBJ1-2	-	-	TGTGCCAGCAGTTCGTATAGGGGAACTAACTATGGCTACACCTTC	CASSSYRGTNYGYTF
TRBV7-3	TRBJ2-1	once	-	TGTGCCAGCAGCTTCCGGGACTCCTCCTACAATGAGCAGTTCTTC	CASSFRDSSYNEQFF
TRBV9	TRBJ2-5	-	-	TGTGCCAGCAGCGTAGGAGTAGCGGCCCAAGAGACCCAGTACTTC	CASSVGVAAQETQYF
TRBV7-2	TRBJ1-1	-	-	TGTGCCAGCAGCCGCCGCCGGGGGGGTGATGAAGCTTTCTTT	CASSRRRGGDEAFF
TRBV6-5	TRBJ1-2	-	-	TGTGCCAGCAGTTACTCGTTCAGCTATGGCTACACCTTC	CASSYSFSYGYTF
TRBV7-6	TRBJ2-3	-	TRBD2	TGTGCCAGCAGCTTTAATGGGGGGGGATCTAGCACAGATACGCAGTATTTT	CASSFNGGGSSTDTQYF
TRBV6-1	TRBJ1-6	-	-	TGTGCCAGCAGTGAACTCCCCAGGCATTCACCCCTCCACTTT	CASSELPRHSPLHF
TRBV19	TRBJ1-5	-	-	TGTGCCAGTAGTCAACAGGGCTTTCAGCCCCAGCATTTT	CASSQQGFQPQHF
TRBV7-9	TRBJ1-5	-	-	TGTGCCAGCAGCTTAACGCGGGGATTGCGTAGCAATCAGCCCCAGCATTTT	CASSLTRGLRSNQPQHF
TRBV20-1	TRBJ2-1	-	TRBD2	TGCAGTGCTAGTGGGACTAGCGGGAGAGGTGAGCAGTTCTTC	CSASGTSGRGEQFF
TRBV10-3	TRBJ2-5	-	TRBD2	TGTGCCATCAGTGACGGGACTAGCGGGGGAAAGACCCAGTACTTC	CAISDGTSGGKTQYF
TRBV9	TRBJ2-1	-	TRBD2	TGTGCCAGCAGCGTAGCGGTTAGCGGGGGGACCTACAATGAGCAGTTCTTC	CASSVAVSGGTYNEQFF
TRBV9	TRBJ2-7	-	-	TGTGCCAGCAGCGTAGGGGAGGGGGGGACCTACGAGCAGTACTTC	CASSVGEGGTYEQYF
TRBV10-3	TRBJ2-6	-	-	TGTGCCATCAGTGGCTCGGTTAGGGGCCCCAACGTCCTGACTTTC	CAISGSVRGPNVLTF